These T cell receptor beta chains were read from a single sample in a study of neurological immune-mediated disorders. TCRdb fed the 5' RACE reads into MiXCR, producing one record per CDR3 protein. This table holds 20,000 to 30,000 distinct CDR3 sequences, around 15% found once. Sequencing was done on a sample of PBMCs. The origin of the receptors is a woman in her forties with HTLV-1-associated myelopathy (HAM/TSP). Both conserved end residues are part of each CDR3.

J: TRBJ1-1; V: TRBV5-1; CDR3: CASSLQGKEDTEAFF
J: TRBJ2-5; V: TRBV12-3/TRBV12-4; CDR3: CATNLLGGEETQYF
J: TRBJ2-3; V: TRBV10-2; CDR3: CASSPQGGGTQYF
J: TRBJ2-1; V: TRBV4-2; CDR3: CASSQDKVAGLGNEQFF
J: TRBJ1-1; V: TRBV7-3; CDR3: CASSLFENTEAFF
J: TRBJ2-7; V: TRBV6-5; CDR3: CASSPTPAGLGYEQYF
J: TRBJ1-4; V: TRBV27; CDR3: CASRGTGASEKLFF
J: TRBJ2-1; V: TRBV21-1; CDR3: CASSKSTSGGAYEQFF
J: TRBJ2-7; V: TRBV20-1; CDR3: CSAQVGRGGLNEQYF
J: TRBJ2-7; V: TRBV4-1; CDR3: CASSQESFQRGGYEQYF
J: TRBJ2-3; V: TRBV7-2; CDR3: CASSFDRLGGTDTQYF
J: TRBJ1-1; V: TRBV29-1; CDR3: CSVVSGLHTEAFF
J: TRBJ2-5; V: TRBV5-6; CDR3: CASSLRTGETQYF
J: TRBJ2-3; V: TRBV10-3; CDR3: CAISEILAEGNTQYF
J: TRBJ2-2; V: TRBV10-3; CDR3: CAISDRDRGGELFF
J: TRBJ2-2; V: TRBV9; CDR3: CASSVEVETGELFF
J: TRBJ2-3; V: TRBV7-2; CDR3: CASSTRLGGTDTQYF
J: TRBJ2-7; V: TRBV14; CDR3: CASSLETGSHYEQYF
J: TRBJ1-5; V: TRBV20-1; CDR3: CSARAGTANQPQHF
J: TRBJ1-2; V: TRBV7-6; CDR3: CASSLGSTDGYTF
J: TRBJ1-5; V: TRBV20-1; CDR3: CSAREGQSNQPQHF
J: TRBJ1-6; V: TRBV20-1; CDR3: CSANPRQVVNSPLHF
J: TRBJ2-3; V: TRBV5-6; CDR3: CASSFGGGPDTQYF
J: TRBJ1-5; V: TRBV7-8; CDR3: CASSHIPDRSTNQPQHF
J: TRBJ2-5; V: TRBV14; CDR3: CASTDRDRAQETQYF
J: TRBJ1-3; V: TRBV6-6; CDR3: CASSHGTGAGNTIYF
J: TRBJ2-7; V: TRBV5-1; CDR3: CASSNGESGEQYF
J: TRBJ2-5; V: TRBV5-1; CDR3: CASSLDPSGATQETQYF
J: TRBJ2-3; V: TRBV10-3; CDR3: CALADSPRADTQYF
J: TRBJ1-2; V: TRBV6-5; CDR3: CASSYSKGFYGYTF
J: TRBJ2-7; V: TRBV12-3/TRBV12-4; CDR3: CARSLAGGDYEQYF
J: TRBJ1-1; V: TRBV12-3/TRBV12-4; CDR3: CASSFTGGATEAFF
J: TRBJ2-7; V: TRBV20-1; CDR3: CSATDRAPYEQYF
J: TRBJ2-1; V: TRBV5-1; CDR3: CASSSSGTSGGLSSYNEQFF
J: TRBJ1-2; V: TRBV4-1; CDR3: CASSPLLGGYTF
J: TRBJ2-5; V: TRBV7-2; CDR3: CASSLTTGRETQYF
J: TRBJ2-1; V: TRBV20-1; CDR3: CSASPSGRPAEQFF
J: TRBJ1-1; V: TRBV18; CDR3: CASSPLSGRLTEAFF
J: TRBJ1-3; V: TRBV10-3; CDR3: CATTPGQESGKTIYF
J: TRBJ2-1; V: TRBV27; CDR3: CASSLRPGGNEQFF
J: TRBJ1-5; V: TRBV28; CDR3: CASREGSHQPQHF
J: TRBJ1-1; V: TRBV2; CDR3: CASKRDRADTEAFF
J: TRBJ1-2; V: TRBV30; CDR3: CAWSVGSLYGYTF
J: TRBJ2-1; V: TRBV2; CDR3: CASTTQGYYNEQFF
J: TRBJ1-2; V: TRBV11-2; CDR3: CASSSQYGYTF
J: TRBJ2-1; V: TRBV20-1; CDR3: CSAPNIGDYNEQFF
J: TRBJ2-2; V: TRBV20-1; CDR3: CSARVQRPGQGIWNTGELFF
J: TRBJ2-5; V: TRBV5-8; CDR3: CASSLARGGFQETQYF
J: TRBJ2-5; V: TRBV4-2; CDR3: CASSQDRTSGEETQYF
J: TRBJ1-5; V: TRBV2; CDR3: CASSPTGPRVPQHF
J: TRBJ2-3; V: TRBV10-3; CDR3: CAISERTGTGDTQYF
J: TRBJ2-6; V: TRBV6-5; CDR3: CASSYPGTSGANVLTF
J: TRBJ2-7; V: TRBV3-1; CDR3: CASSLGLESYEQYF
J: TRBJ1-2; V: TRBV20-1; CDR3: CSASSFDNYGYTF
J: TRBJ2-7; V: TRBV5-1; CDR3: CASSLGLAGIPAEQYF